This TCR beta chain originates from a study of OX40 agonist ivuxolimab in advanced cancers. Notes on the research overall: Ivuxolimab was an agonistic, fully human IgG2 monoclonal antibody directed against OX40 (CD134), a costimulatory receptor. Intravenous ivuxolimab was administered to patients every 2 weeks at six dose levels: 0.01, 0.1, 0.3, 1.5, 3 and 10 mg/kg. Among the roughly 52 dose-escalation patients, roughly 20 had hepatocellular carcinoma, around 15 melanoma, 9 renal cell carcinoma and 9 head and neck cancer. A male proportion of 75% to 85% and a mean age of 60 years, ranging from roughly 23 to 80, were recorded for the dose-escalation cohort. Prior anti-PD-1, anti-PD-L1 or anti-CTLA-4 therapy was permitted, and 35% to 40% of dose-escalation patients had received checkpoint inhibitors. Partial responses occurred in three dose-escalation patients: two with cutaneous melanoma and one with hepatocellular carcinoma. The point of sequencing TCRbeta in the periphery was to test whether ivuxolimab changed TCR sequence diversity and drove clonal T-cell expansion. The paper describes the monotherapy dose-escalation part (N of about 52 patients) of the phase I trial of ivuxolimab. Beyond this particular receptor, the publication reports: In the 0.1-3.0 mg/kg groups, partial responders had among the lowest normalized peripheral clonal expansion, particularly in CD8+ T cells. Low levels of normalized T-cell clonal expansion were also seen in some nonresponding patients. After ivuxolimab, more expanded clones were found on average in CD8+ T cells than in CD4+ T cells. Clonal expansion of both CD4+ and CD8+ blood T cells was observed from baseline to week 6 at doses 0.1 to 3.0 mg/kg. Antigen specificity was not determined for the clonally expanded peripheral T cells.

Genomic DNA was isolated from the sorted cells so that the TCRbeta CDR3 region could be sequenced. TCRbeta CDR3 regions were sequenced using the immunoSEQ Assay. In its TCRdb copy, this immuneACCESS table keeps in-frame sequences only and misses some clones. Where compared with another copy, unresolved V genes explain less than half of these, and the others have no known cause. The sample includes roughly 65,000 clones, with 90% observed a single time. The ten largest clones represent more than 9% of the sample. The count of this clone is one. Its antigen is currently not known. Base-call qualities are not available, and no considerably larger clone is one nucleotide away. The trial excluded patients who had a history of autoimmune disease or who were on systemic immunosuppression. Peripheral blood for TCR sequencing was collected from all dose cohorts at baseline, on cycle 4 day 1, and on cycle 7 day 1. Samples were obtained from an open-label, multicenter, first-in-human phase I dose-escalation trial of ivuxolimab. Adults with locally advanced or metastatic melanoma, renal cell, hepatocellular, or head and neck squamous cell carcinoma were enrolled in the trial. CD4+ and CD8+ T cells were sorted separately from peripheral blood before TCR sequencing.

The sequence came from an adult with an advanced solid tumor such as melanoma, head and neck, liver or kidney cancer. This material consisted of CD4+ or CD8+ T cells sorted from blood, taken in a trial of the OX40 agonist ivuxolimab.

The DNA sequence is as follows: TGTGCCTGGGGGCTGGACTATGGCTACACCTTC. It translates as CAWGLDYGYTF. Rearrangement joined TRBV30 to TRBJ1-2, with the D segment identity uncertain. V is reduced by 5 bases and J by 3 bases, leaving a spacing of 7 bases between them. There are 11 amino acids in the CDR3, from cysteine to phenylalanine inclusive. Here the CDR3 DNA is all that survives: 33 bases in frame from base 1. Via the germline V gene (reference sequence), CDR1 is GTSNPN and CDR2 SVGIG.